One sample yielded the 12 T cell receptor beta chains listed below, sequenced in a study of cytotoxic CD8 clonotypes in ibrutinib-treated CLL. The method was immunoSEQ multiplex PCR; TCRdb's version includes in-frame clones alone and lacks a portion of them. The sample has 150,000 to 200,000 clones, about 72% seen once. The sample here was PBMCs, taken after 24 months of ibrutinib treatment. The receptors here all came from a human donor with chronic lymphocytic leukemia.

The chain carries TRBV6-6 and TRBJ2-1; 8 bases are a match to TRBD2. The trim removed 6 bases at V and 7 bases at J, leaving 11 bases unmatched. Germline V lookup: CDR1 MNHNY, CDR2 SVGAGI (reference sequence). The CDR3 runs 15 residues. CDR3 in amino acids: CASSPAREVVNEQFF. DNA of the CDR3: TGTGCCAGCAGCCCCGCGCGGGAGGTAGTGAATGAGCAGTTCTTC.

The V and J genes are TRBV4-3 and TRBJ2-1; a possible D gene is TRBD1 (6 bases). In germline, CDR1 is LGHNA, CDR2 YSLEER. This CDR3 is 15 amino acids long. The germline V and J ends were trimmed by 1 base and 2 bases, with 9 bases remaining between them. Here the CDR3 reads CASSQAWGPYNEQFF. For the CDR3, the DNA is TGCGCCAGCAGCCAAGCATGGGGGCCCTACAATGAGCAGTTCTTC.

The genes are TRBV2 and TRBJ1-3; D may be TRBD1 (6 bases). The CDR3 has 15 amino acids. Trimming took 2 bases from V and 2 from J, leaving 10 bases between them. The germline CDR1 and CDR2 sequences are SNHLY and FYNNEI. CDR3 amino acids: CASSEWGAAGNTIYF. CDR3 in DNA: TGTGCCAGCAGTGAATGGGGGGCTGCTGGAAACACCATATATTTT.

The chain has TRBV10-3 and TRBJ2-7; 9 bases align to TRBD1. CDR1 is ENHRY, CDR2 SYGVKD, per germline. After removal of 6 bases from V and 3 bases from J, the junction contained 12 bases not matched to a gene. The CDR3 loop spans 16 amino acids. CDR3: CAISDIPQGARYEQYF. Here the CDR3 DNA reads TGTGCCATCAGCGATATTCCACAGGGGGCGCGCTACGAGCAGTACTTC.

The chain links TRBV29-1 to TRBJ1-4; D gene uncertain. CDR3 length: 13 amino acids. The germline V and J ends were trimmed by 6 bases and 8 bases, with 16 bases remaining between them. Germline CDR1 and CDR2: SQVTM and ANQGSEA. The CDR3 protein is CSVSAGTSEKLFF. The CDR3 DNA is TGCAGCGTCTCGGCAGGTACTTCGGAAAAACTGTTTTTT.

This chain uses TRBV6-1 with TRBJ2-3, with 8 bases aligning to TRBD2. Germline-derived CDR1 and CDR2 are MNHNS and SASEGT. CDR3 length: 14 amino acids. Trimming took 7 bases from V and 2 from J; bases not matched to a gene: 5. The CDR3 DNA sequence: TGTGCCAGCACAAGCGGGAGAAACACAGATACGCAGTATTTT. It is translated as CASTSGRNTDTQYF.

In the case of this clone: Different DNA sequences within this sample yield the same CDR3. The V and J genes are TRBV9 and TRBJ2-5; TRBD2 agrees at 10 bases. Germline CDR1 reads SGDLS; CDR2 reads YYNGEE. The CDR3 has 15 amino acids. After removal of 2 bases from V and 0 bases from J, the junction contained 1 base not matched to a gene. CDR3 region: CASSVGLANQETQYF. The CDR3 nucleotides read TGTGCCAGCAGCGTGGGACTAGCGAACCAAGAGACCCAGTACTTC.

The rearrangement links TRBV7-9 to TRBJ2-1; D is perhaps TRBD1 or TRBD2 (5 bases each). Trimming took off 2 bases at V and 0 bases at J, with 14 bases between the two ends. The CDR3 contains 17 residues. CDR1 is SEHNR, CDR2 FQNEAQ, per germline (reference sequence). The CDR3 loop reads CASSLFGTISSYNEQFF. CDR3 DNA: TGTGCCAGCAGCTTATTCGGGACCATAAGCTCCTACAATGAGCAGTTCTTC.

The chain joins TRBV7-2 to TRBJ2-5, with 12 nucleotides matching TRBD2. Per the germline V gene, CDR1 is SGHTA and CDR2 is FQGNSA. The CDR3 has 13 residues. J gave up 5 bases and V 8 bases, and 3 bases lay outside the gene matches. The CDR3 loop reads CASGGTSGETQYF. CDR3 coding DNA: TGTGCCAGCGGGGGGACTAGCGGGGAGACCCAGTACTTC.

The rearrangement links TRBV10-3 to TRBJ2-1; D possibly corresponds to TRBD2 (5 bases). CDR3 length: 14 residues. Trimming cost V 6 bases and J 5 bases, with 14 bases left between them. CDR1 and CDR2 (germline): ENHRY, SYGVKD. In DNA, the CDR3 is TGTGCCATCAGCGACTACCGAGAAGACAATGAGCAGTTCTTC. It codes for CAISDYREDNEQFF.

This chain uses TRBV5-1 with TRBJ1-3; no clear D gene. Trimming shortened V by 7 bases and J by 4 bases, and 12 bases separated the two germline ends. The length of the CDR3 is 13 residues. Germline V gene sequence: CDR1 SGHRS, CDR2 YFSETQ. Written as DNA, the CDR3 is TGCGCCAGCGGAGAGGATTTAGGAAACACCATATATTTT. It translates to CASGEDLGNTIYF.

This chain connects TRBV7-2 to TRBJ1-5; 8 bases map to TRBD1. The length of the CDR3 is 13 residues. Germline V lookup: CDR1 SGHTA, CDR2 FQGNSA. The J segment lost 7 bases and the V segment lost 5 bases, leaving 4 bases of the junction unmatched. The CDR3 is CASSGQGGQPQHF. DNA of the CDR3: TGTGCCAGCAGCGGACAGGGAGGCCAGCCCCAGCATTTT. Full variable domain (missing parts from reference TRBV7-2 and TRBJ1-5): GAGVSQSPSNKVTEKGKDVELRCDPISGHTALYWYRQSLGQGLEFLIYFQGNSAPDKSGLPSDRFSAERTGGSVSTLTIQRTQQEDSAVYLCASSGQGGQPQHFGDGTRLSIL.